The entry below describes one T cell receptor beta chain. The antigen is unknown. The length of the CDR3 is 15 residues. V lost 5 bases to trimming and J lost 2 bases; unmatched junction nucleotides: 8. In germline, CDR1 is LGHNA, CDR2 YSLEER. The PCR made use of 60 Vbeta and 13 Jbeta primers. Repertoires were generated with immunoSEQ multiplex PCR, while TCRdb's copy carries only in-frame clones and drops some. The profile covers about 92,000 clones, with approximately 81% appearing a single time and about 1.2% taken by the ten largest. This specimen belongs to a study of cytomegalovirus exposure and HLA in healthy donors. Study-level findings and limits: The study found most TCR sequences rare, yet found some public TCRs in many donors.

Sequencing was carried out using PBMCs. The TCR sequence derives from a girl aged 2-9 years in good health and CMV-seropositive. The gene calls are TRBV4-3 and TRBJ2-5, with TRBD2 identical over 7 bases. CDR3 sequence: CASSILGEGQETQYF. CDR3 nucleotides: TGCGCCAGCAGCATCCTAGGGGAGGGGCAAGAGACCCAGTACTTC.